This record covers a single T cell receptor (beta chain). Its antigen is still unknown. Base qualities are not provided; no much larger clone lies one nucleotide away. The sample is drawn from a study of CD4 T cells in relation to SARS-CoV-2 and coronaviruses (dated by TCRdb to the early 2020s). With respect to the entire study: HLA restriction was mapped for shared crossreactive spike epitopes using patient-derived lymphoblastoid cell lines. The study assessed, at the TCR clonotype level, memory CD4+ T cell crossreactivity between SARS-CoV-2 and common cold coronavirus spike proteins. Expansion assays from other donors in the study were sequenced with a different, Illumina-based TCR-beta assay. The Adaptive Biotechnologies TCR-sequencing kit was used for samples from a few pre-COVID donors and for the naive versus memory experiments, whereas the other data were Illumina-based. Points the paper makes about the study in general: Small numbers of patients and of tested TCRs limited the study. Significantly weaker SARS-CoV-2-driven expansion was shown by crossreactive clones than by monoreactive clones, consistent with antigenic imprinting. Because no donor provided both pre-pandemic and post-infection samples, tracing the source of pre-existing responses was limited. In about 60% of donors, memory CD4+ clonotypes turned up that crossrecognized SARS-CoV-2 and at least one common cold coronavirus spike. Crossreactivity analysis was centred on spike protein, so crossreactivity against other viral proteins was not assessed. Sequencing of naive versus memory cells indicated that the assay detects memory recall responses, not primary responses primed during culture.

CD4+ T cells from unexposed donors were collected before the COVID-19 pandemic (2011-2018). Naive and memory CD4+ T cells were separated from cryopreserved PBMCs by first enriching for CD4 and then performing EasySep naive CD4+ T cell enrichment. Leukapheresis product for the unexposed donors was purchased commercially. Ficoll-Paque PLUS gradient centrifugation was used to isolate PBMCs from leukapheresis product or whole blood. PBMCs were either cryopreserved at -140°C or used fresh in the expansion assay. The QIAamp Micro DNA Kit was used to extract genomic DNA from the CD4+ T cells. Uncultured naive and memory CD4+ T cell DNA received deep-resolution immunoSEQ TCR-beta sequencing. Per the original workflow: During preprocessing, nonproductive sequences were removed, as were CDR3s that did not start with C, did not end with F or W, or were shorter than 7 amino acids. Cultured and uncultured naive and memory CD4+ repertoires were searched for CDR3s previously identified as spike- and CEF-reactive. CDR3 homology was quantified as pairwise Levenshtein distance, calculated with the stringdist R package after three terminal residues were trimmed from each end. Sourced from immuneACCESS, this table was stored by TCRdb with only in-frame sequences that have V and J called. A share of the clones is absent; for the studies checked, an unresolved V gene accounts for under half, and the remainder has no known explanation. The DNA was the basis for D and trimming; V, J and clone size are from that table. The sample table contains about 70,000 clones; only one count was recorded for around 86% of them. The ten biggest clones cover 1.6% of the sample.

The germline V gene (reference sequence) gives CDR1 as MNHEY and CDR2 as SMNVEV. The CDR3 holds 15 amino acids from the cysteine to the phenylalanine. The kept DNA is CDR3 alone, 45 bases in frame from the first base. Between the V and J ends, shortened by 5 bases and 4 bases respectively, the junction contains 15 bases. What was sequenced was memory CD4+ T cells from PBMCs. The meaning of the sample's cell subset or site label: memory (non-naive) CD4+ T cells. The chain was built from TRBV27 and TRBJ1-5; tentative D gene TRBD1, with 6 bases matching. This clonotype was obtained from a human donor in good health. The CDR3 region reads CASSPRDTWNQPQHF. The DNA reads TGTGCCAGCAGTCCTAGGGACACCTGGAATCAGCCCCAGCATTTT.